These 10 T cell receptor beta chains were sequenced from one sample in a study of CD8 T cells in Susac syndrome. Reverse transcription used about 0.45 to 1 ug RNA and random hexamers. One entry per CDR3 protein results from TCRdb running MiXCR on the immunoSEQ multiplex PCR reads. The data show under 200,000 distinct CDR3 sequences, about 90% seen once. The sample comprised CD4+ T cells from PBMCs. These receptors all stem from a human donor in good health.

The chain carries TRBV3-1 and TRBJ1-2; D gene ambiguous. This CDR3 contains 12 residues. Germline CDR1 and CDR2: LGHDT and YNNKEL (reference sequence). The V end lost 1 base, the J end lost 5 bases, and 5 bases lay between the germline ends. The CDR3 loop reads CASSQGEYGYTF. The DNA for the CDR3 is TGTGCCAGCAGCCAAGGGGAGTATGGCTACACCTTC.

The V gene is TRBV12-3 or TRBV12-4, the J gene TRBJ2-5; TRBD2 is a possible D gene (6 bases). The CDR3 has 15 amino acids. The ends were cut back, 6 bases at V and 1 base at J, with 15 bases in the middle. The CDR3 reads CASSYSGGPQETQYF. The CDR3 nucleotides read TGTGCCAGCAGCTACTCCGGGGGTCCCCAAGAGACCCAGTACTTC.

The chain links TRBV11-2 to TRBJ2-3; unclear D gene. Trimming took off 2 bases at V and 1 base at J, with 10 bases between the two ends. There are 15 residues in the CDR3. Germline V CDR1 and CDR2: SGHAT, FQNNGV. The CDR3 spells CASSLIISGTDTQYF. The CDR3 DNA is TGTGCCAGCAGCTTAATAATCTCTGGCACAGATACGCAGTATTTT.

This chain uses TRBV7-9 with TRBJ2-5; 8 bases match TRBD2. Germline CDR1 is SEHNR and CDR2 is FQNEAQ (reference sequence). CDR3 length: 14 residues. V was pared by 1 base and J by 4 bases, with 2 bases of the junction left unmatched. The CDR3 coding sequence is TGTGCCAGCAGCTTAGAGCGGGGGATAGAGACCCAGTACTTC. Amino acid sequence: CASSLERGIETQYF.

J is TRBJ1-1 and V is TRBV19; D is unresolved. This CDR3 contains 13 residues. Trimming removed 5 bases at V and 2 bases at J, with 9 bases between. In germline, CDR1 is LNHDA, CDR2 SQIVND (reference sequence). CDR3 in amino acids: CASSPHTNTEAFF. In DNA, the CDR3 is TGTGCCAGTAGTCCCCATACAAACACTGAAGCTTTCTTT.

The rearrangement joins TRBV7-9 to TRBJ2-7; D uncertain. From germline, CDR1 is SEHNR and CDR2 FQNEAQ (reference sequence). V gave up 0 bases and J gave up 0 bases, with 15 bases separating them. The CDR3 consists of 17 residues. The CDR3 DNA follows: TGTGCCAGCAGCTTAGCGCCTACAGCGTCAGACTCCTACGAGCAGTACTTC. This encodes CASSLAPTASDSYEQYF. The complete variable domain, with remaining parts taken from reference TRBV7-9 and TRBJ2-7, reads DTGVSQNPRHKITKRGQNVTFRCDPISEHNRLYWYRQTLGQGPEFLTYFQNEAQLEKSRLLSDRFSAERPKGSFSTLEIQRTEQGDSAMYLCASSLAPTASDSYEQYFGPGTRLTVT.

The rearrangement uses TRBV7-2 and TRBJ1-1; no firm D call. V lost 1 base to trimming and J lost 11 bases, with 14 bases between them. This CDR3 has 13 residues. Germline V gene data show CDR1 as SGHTA and CDR2 as FQGNSA. In DNA, the CDR3 is TGTGCCAGCAGCTTAGAGGGTGTTGGACGCGCTTTCTTT. Protein sequence: CASSLEGVGRAFF.

This clonotype has a single count. The J gene is TRBJ2-1, the V gene TRBV4-3, with TRBD1 identical over 7 bases. With 4 bases clipped from V and 8 bases from J, the junction kept 8 bases outside the gene matches. Germline CDR1 and CDR2: LGHNA and YSLEER. CDR3 size: 14 residues. In nucleotides, the CDR3 is TGCGCCAGCAGCCGGTCGGGACAGAGCGATGAGCAGTTCTTC. This encodes CASSRSGQSDEQFF.

V and J are TRBV7-2 and TRBJ1-5, with 7 bases fitting TRBD1. Germline CDR1 SGHTA, CDR2 FQGNSA. The CDR3 has 14 residues. Trimming removed 5 bases from V and 6 bases from J; junction bases left unmatched: 7. CDR3 sequence (DNA): TGTGCCAGCAGCCGAAACAACAGGGGTCAGCCCCAGCATTTT. This gives the protein CASSRNNRGQPQHF.

The chain uses TRBV4-1 and TRBJ2-7, with D perhaps matching TRBD2 (6 bases). The germline CDR1 and CDR2 sequences are MGHRA and YSYEKL. Trimming removed 3 bases at V and 0 bases at J, with 18 bases between. The CDR3 length is 17 residues. The CDR3 spells CASSHIRGREFSYEQYF. DNA of the CDR3: TGCGCCAGCAGCCATATAAGAGGCCGGGAGTTCTCCTACGAGCAGTACTTC.